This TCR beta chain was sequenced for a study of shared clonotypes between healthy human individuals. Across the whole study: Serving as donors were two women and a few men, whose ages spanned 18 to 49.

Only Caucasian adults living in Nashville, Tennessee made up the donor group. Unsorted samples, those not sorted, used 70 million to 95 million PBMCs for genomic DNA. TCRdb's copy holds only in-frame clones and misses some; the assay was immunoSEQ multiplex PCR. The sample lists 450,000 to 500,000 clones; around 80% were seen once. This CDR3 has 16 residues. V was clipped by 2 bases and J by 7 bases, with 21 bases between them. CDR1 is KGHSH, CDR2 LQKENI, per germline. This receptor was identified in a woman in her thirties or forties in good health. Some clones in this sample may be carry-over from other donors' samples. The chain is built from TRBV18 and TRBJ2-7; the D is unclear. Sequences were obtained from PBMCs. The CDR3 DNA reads TGTGCCAGCTCACCATCGGCCCAAGGTCATCGCGGAGAGCAGTACTTC. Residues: CASSPSAQGHRGEQYF.